This T cell receptor (beta chain) was obtained from a study of blood T cell repertoires in COVID-19. Whole-study context: The United States, Italy and Spain supplied acute and convalescent COVID-19 samples.

Sequencing used immunoSEQ multiplex PCR; TCRdb keeps in-frame clones, though not all of them. The sample holds about 39,000 clones; over 85% are singletons and the top ten take roughly 3.7%. From germline, CDR1 is LGHDT and CDR2 YNNKEL (reference sequence). Trimming cost V 0 bases and J 3 bases, with 14 bases left between them. The CDR3 extends over 16 amino acids. The rearrangement uses TRBV3-1 (or the pseudogene TRBV3-2) and TRBJ2-5, with D unresolved. The TCR sequence derives from a human donor with active COVID-19. The donor label of this sample is uncertain. The specimen sequenced was peripheral blood. Here the CDR3 reads CASSQDTTDDEETQYF. The DNA of the CDR3 is TGTGCCAGCAGCCAAGACACCACAGATGATGAAGAGACCCAGTACTTC.